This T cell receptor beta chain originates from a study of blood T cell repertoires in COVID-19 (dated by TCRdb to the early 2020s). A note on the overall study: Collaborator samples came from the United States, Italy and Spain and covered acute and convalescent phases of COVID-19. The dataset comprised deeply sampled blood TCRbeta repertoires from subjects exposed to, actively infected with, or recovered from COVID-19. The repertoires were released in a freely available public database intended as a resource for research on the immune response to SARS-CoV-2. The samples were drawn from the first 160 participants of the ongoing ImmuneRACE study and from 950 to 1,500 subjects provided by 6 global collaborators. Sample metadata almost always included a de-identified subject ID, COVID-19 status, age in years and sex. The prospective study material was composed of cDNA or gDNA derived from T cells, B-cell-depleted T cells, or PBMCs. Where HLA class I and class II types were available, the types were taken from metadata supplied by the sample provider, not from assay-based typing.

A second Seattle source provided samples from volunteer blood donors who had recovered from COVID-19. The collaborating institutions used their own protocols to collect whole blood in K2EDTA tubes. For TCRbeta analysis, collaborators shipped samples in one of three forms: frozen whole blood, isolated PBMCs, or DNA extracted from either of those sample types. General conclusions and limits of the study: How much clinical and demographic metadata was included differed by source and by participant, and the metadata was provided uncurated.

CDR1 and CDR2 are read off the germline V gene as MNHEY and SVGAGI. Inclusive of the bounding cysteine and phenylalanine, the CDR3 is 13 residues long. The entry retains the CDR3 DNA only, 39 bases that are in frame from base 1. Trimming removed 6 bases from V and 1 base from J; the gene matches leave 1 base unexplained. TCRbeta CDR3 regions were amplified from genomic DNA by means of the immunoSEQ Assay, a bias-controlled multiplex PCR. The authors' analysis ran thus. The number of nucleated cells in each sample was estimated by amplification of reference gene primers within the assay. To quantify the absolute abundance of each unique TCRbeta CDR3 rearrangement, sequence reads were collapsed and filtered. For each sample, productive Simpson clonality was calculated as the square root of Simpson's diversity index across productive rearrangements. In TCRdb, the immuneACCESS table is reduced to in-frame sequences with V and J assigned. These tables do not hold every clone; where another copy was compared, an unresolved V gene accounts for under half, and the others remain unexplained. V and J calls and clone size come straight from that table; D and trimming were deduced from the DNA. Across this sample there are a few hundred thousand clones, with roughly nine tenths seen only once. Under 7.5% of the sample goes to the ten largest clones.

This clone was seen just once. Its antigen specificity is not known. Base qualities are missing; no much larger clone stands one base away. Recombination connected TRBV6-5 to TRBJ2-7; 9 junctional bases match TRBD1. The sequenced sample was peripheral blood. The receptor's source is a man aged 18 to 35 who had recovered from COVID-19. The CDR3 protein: CASRGTGSYEQYF. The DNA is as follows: TGTGCCAGCAGAGGGACAGGGTCCTACGAGCAGTACTTC.